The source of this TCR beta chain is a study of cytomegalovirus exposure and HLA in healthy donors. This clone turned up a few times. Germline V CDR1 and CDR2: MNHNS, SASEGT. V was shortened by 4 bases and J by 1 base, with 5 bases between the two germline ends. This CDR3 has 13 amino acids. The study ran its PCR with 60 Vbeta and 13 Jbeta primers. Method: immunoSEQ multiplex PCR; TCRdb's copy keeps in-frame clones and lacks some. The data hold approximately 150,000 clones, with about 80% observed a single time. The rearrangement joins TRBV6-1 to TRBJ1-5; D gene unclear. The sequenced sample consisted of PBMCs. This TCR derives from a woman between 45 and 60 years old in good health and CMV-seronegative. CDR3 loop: CASSARSNQPQHF. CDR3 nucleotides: TGTGCCAGCAGTGCCCGGAGCAATCAGCCCCAGCATTTT.